This T cell receptor beta chain was observed in a study of blood T cell repertoires in COVID-19. The data were produced by immunoSEQ multiplex PCR, yet TCRdb's version contains in-frame clones alone and is incomplete. This table has about 210,000 clones, about 81% appearing once. Participants reported their clinical history, and cohort assignment relied on those reports. Sequencing was performed on PBMCs or T cells enriched from blood (not recorded which). This receptor was identified in a man in his forties who had recovered from COVID-19.

CDR3 residues: CAAGAGLNNSPLHF. In nucleotides, the CDR3 is TGTGCCGCGGGTGCTGGCCTAAATAATTCACCCCTCCACTTT. The V gene is TRBV19, the J gene TRBJ1-6; D unresolved. The V gene lost 11 bases and the J gene lost 5 bases, with 16 bases spanning the gap. The CDR3 length is 14 residues. The germline CDR1 and CDR2 sequences are LNHDA and SQIVND (reference sequence).